Below, one TCR beta chain is given with its context. This table comes from immunoSEQ multiplex PCR, and its TCRdb copy is limited to in-frame clones, with some not included. The table lists approximately 270,000 clones, 85% to 90% of them singletons. This sample stems from a study of blood T cell repertoires in COVID-19. This TCR came from a man aged 40-50 years who had recovered from COVID-19. The sequenced sample was PBMCs or T cells enriched from blood (not recorded which).

CDR3 amino acids: CASSPLPTRASTDTQYF. Written as DNA, the CDR3 is TGTGCCAGCAGCCCCTTGCCCACGAGGGCTAGCACAGATACGCAGTATTTT. The chain couples TRBV5-5 to TRBJ2-3; D may be TRBD2 (5 bases). V was shortened by 4 bases and J by 0 bases, with 18 bases between the two germline ends. There are 17 residues in the CDR3. Germline V CDR1 and CDR2: SGHKS, YYEKEE (reference sequence).